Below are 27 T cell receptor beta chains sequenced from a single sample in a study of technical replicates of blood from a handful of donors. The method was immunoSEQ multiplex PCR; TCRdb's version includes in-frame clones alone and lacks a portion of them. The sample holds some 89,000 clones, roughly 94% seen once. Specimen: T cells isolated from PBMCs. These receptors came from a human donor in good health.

CDR3 region: CATSNRGRAAPEAFF. For the CDR3, the DNA is TGTGCCACCAGCAATAGGGGCAGGGCGGCCCCTGAAGCTTTCTTT. The chain joins TRBV15 to TRBJ1-1; possible D gene TRBD1, 5 bases. The V end was cut by 4 bases, the J end by 6 bases, with 18 bases between. Germline-derived CDR1 and CDR2 are LNHNV and YYDKDF (reference sequence). The CDR3 covers 15 residues.

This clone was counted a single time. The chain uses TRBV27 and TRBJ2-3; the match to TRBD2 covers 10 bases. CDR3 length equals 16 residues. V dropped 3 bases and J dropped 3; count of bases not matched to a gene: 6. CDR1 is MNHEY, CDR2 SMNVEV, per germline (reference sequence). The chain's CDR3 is CASSFTSGEVTDTQYF. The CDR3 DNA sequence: TGTGCCAGCAGTTTCACTAGCGGGGAAGTAACAGATACGCAGTATTTT.

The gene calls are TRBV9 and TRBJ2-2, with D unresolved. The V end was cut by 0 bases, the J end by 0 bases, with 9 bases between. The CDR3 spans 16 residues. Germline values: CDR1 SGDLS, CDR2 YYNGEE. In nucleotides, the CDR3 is TGTGCCAGCAGCGTAGAGAGGTTCACGAACACCGGGGAGCTGTTTTTT. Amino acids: CASSVERFTNTGELFF.

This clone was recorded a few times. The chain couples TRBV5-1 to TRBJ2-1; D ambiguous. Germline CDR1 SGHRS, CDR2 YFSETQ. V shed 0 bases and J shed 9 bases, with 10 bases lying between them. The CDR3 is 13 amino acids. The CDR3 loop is CASSLAWAAEQFF. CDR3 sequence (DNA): TGCGCCAGCAGCTTGGCCTGGGCAGCTGAGCAGTTCTTC.

This CDR3 is CASSEAAGGTNEKLFF. The CDR3, as DNA: TGTGCCAGCAGCGAGGCGGCGGGTGGAACTAATGAAAAACTGTTTTTT. The chain recombines TRBV9 with TRBJ1-4; D gene unclear. The CDR3 has 16 amino acids. Germline values: CDR1 SGDLS, CDR2 YYNGEE. The V end was cut by 3 bases, the J end by 1 base, with 13 bases between. The full variable domain, completed using reference TRBV9 and TRBJ1-4, is DSGVTQTPKHLITATGQRVTLRCSPRSGDLSVYWYQQSLDQGLQFLIQYYNGEERAKGNILERFSAQQFPDLHSELNLSSLELGDSALYFCASSEAAGGTNEKLFFGSGTQLSVL.

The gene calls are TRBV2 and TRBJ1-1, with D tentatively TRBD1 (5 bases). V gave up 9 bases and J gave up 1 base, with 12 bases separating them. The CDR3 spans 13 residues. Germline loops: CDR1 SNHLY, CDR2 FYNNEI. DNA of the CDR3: TGTGCCAGTCTCTGGACACGGAACACTGAAGCTTTCTTT. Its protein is CASLWTRNTEAFF.

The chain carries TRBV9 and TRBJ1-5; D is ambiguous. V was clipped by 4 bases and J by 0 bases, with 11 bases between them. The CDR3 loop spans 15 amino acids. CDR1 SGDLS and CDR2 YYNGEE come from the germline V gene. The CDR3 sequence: CASSSSDYSNQPQHF. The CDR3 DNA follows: TGTGCCAGCAGCTCTAGTGACTATAGCAATCAGCCCCAGCATTTT.

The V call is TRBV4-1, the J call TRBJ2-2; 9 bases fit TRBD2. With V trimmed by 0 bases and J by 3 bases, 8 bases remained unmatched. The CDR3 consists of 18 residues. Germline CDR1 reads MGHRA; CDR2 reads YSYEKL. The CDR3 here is CASSQEHSGRSYTGELFF. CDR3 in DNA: TGCGCCAGCAGCCAAGAGCATAGCGGGAGATCGTACACCGGGGAGCTGTTTTTT.

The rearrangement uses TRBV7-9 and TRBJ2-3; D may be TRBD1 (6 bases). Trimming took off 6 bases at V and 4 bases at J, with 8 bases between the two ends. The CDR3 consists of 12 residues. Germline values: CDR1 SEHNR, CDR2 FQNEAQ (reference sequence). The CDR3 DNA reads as TGTGCCAGCAGTACAGGGTCAGATACGCAGTATTTT. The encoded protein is CASSTGSDTQYF.

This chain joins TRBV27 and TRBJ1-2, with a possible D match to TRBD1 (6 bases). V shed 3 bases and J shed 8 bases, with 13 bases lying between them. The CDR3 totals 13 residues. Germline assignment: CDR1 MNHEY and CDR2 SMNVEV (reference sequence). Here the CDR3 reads CASSLLRTGGYTF. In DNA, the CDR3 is TGTGCCAGCAGTTTGCTCCGTACAGGGGGCTACACCTTC.

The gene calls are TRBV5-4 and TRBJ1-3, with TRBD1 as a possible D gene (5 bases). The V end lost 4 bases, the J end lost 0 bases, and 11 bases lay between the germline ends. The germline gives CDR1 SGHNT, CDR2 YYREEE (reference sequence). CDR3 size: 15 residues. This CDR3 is CASSLDSYSGNTIYF. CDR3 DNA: TGTGCCAGCAGCCTCGACAGCTACTCTGGAAACACCATATATTTT.

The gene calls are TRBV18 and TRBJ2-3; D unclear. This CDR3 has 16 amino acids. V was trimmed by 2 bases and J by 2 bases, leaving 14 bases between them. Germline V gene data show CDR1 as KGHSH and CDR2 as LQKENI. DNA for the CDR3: TGTGCCAGCTCACCAGGCAGGTTATCTAACACAGATACGCAGTATTTT. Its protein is CASSPGRLSNTDTQYF.

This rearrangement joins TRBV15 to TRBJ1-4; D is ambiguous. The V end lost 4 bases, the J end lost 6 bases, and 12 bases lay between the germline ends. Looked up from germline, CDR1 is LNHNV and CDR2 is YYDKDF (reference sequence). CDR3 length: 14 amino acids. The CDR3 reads CATSTPTRDEKLFF. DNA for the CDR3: TGTGCCACCAGCACCCCTACCCGAGATGAAAAACTGTTTTTT.

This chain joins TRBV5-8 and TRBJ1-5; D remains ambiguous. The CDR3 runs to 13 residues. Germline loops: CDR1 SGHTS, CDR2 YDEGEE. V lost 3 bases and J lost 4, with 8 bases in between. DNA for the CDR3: TGTGCCAGCAGCTCGAGGGCTAATCAGCCCCAGCATTTT. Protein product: CASSSRANQPQHF.

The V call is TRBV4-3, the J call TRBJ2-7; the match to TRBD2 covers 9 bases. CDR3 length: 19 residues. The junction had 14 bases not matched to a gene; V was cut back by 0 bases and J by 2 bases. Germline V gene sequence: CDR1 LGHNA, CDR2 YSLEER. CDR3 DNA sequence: TGCGCCAGCAGCCAAGAGAGTCTCTTTAGCGGGAGTTTCCCCTACGAGCAGTACTTC. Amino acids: CASSQESLFSGSFPYEQYF.

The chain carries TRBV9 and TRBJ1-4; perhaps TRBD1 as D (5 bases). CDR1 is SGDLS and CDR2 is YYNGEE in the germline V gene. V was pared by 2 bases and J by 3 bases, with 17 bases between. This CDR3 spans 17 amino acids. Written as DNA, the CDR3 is TGTGCCAGCAGCGTCGGGGGAGTCAACGCAGCTAATGAAAAACTGTTTTTT. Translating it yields CASSVGGVNAANEKLFF.

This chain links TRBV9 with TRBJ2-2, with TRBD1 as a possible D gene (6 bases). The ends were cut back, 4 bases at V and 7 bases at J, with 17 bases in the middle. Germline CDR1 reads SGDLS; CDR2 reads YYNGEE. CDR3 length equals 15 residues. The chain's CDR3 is CASSNRWGPDGELFF. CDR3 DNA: TGTGCCAGCAGCAACCGATGGGGGCCGGACGGGGAGCTGTTTTTT. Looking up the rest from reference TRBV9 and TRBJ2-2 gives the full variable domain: DSGVTQTPKHLITATGQRVTLRCSPRSGDLSVYWYQQSLDQGLQFLIQYYNGEERAKGNILERFSAQQFPDLHSELNLSSLELGDSALYFCASSNRWGPDGELFFGEGSRLTVL.

The CDR3 is CASSPGLLNTEAFF. In DNA, the CDR3 is TGTGCCAGCAGCCCAGGACTCTTGAACACTGAAGCTTTCTTT. The chain carries TRBV28 and TRBJ1-1; unclear D gene. Germline-derived CDR1 and CDR2 are MDHEN and SYDVKM. The CDR3 runs 14 residues. The V gene lost 6 bases and the J gene lost 0 bases, with 11 bases spanning the gap.

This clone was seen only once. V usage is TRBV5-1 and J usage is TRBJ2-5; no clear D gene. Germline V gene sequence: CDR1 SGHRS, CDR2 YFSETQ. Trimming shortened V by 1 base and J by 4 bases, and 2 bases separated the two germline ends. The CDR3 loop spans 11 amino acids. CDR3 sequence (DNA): TGCGCCAGCAGCTTGCGAGAGACCCAGTACTTC. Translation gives CASSLRETQYF.

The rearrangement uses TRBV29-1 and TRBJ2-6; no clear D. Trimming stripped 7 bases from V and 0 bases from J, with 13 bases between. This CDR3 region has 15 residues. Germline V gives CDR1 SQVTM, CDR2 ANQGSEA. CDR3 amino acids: CSAYSTGSGANVLTF. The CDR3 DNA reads TGCAGCGCTTACTCTACCGGCTCTGGGGCCAACGTCCTGACTTTC.

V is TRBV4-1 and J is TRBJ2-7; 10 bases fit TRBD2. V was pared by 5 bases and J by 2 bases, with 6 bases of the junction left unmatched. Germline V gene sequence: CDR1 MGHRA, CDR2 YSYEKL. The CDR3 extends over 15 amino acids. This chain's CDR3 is CASSGLAEGTYEQYF. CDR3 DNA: TGCGCCAGCAGCGGACTAGCGGAGGGGACCTACGAGCAGTACTTC.

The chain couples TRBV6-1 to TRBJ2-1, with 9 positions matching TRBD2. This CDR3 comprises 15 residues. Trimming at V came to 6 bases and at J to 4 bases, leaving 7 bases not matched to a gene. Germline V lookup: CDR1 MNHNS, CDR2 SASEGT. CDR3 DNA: TGTGCCAGCAGGTGGACTAGCGCCACATACAATGAGCAGTTCTTC. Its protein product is CASRWTSATYNEQFF.

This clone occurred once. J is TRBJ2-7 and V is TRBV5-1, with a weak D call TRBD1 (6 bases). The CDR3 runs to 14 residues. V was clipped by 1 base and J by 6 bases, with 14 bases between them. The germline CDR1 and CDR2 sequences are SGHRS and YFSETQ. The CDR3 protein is CASSLSQGKREQYF. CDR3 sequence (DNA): TGCGCCAGCAGCTTGTCCCAGGGGAAACGCGAGCAGTACTTC.

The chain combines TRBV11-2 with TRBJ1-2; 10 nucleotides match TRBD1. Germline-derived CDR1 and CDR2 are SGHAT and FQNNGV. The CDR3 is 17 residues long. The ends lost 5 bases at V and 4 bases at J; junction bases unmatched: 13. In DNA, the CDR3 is TGTGCCAGCAGCAGGGGACAGGGGAGGCCGGGTATCTATGGCTACACCTTC. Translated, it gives CASSRGQGRPGIYGYTF.

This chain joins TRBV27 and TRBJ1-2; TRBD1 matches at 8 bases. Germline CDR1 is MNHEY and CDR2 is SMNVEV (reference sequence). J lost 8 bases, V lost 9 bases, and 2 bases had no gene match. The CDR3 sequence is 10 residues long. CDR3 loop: CARQGGGYTF. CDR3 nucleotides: TGTGCCAGACAGGGGGGAGGCTACACCTTC.

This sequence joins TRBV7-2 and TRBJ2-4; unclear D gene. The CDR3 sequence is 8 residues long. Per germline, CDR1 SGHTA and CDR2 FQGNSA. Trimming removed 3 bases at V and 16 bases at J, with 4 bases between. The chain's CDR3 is CASSFTYF. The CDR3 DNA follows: TGTGCCAGCAGCTTTACTTACTTC.

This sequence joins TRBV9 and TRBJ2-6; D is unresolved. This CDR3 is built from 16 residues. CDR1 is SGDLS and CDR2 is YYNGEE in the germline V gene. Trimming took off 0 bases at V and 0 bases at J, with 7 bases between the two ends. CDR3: CASSVAGDSGANVLTF. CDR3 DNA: TGTGCCAGCAGCGTAGCTGGAGACTCTGGGGCCAACGTCCTGACTTTC.